This T cell receptor beta chain was sequenced in a study of beta chain features in type 1 diabetes. For the study at large: Patients shared similar age, gender and cell yields with healthy donors. Broader study findings: Insertions at VDJ junctions were less frequent in type 1 diabetes patients. These patients also deleted more nucleotides at the same junctions. For Type 1 diabetes patients, all four CD4+ subsets carried TCRB CDR3s that were moderately but significantly shorter. A potential PCR bias toward shorter templates would be equal in patient and control samples. Overrepresentation of cells with high TCR expression could result from cDNA sequencing.

This clone has just a few counts. As yet, its antigen is unknown. The whole isolated RNA underwent reverse transcription, so sequencing captured expressed TCRB transcripts. TCRdb keeps only in-frame clones here, not all; method: immunoSEQ multiplex PCR. The table records a few hundred thousand clones, roughly 14% of them present only once. The TCR was taken from a woman younger than 35 with type 1 diabetes. The sequencing sample was made of naive CD4+ T cells from blood.

The CDR3 DNA sequence: TGTGCCAGCAGTGAAGAATGGAGCACTGAAGCTTTCTTT. Residues: CASSEEWSTEAFF. The chain is built from TRBV2 and TRBJ1-1; no firm D call. With 1 base removed from V and 4 bases from J, the gap between germline ends came to 7 bases. CDR3 length equals 13 residues. Germline CDR1 SNHLY, CDR2 FYNNEI.